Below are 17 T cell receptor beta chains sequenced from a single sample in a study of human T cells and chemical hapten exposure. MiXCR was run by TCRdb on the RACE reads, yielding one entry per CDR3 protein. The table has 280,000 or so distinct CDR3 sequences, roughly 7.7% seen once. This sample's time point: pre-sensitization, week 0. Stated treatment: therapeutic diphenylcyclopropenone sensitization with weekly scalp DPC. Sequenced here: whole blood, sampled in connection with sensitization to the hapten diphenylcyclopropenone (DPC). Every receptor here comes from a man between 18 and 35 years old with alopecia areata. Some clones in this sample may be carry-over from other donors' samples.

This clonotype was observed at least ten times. CDR3 residues: CSASVRINEKLFF. For the CDR3, the DNA is TGCAGTGCTTCTGTCCGGATTAATGAAAAACTGTTTTTT. The chain employs TRBV20-1 and TRBJ1-4; the D is unclear. The ends were cut back, 5 bases at V and 4 bases at J, with 11 bases in the middle. There are 13 residues in the CDR3. Germline V CDR1 and CDR2: DFQATT, SNEGSKA (reference sequence).

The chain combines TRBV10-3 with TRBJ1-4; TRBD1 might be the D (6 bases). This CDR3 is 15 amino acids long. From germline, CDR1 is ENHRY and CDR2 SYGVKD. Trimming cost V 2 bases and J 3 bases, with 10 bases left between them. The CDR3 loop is CAISEATGANEKLFF. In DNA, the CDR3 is TGTGCCATCAGTGAGGCGACAGGCGCTAATGAAAAACTGTTTTTT.

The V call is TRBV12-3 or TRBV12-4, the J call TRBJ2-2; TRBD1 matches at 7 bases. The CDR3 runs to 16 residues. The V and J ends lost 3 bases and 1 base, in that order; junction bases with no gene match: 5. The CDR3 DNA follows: TGTGCCAGCAGTTTTTGGGGACAGAAGAACACCGGGGAGCTGTTTTTT. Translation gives CASSFWGQKNTGELFF.

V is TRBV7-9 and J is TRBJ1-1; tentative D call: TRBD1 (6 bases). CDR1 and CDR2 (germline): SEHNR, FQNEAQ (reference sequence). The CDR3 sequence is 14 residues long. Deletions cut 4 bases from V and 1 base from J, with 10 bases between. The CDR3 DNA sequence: TGTGCCAGCAGCTCTGGACAGTCGAACACTGAAGCTTTCTTT. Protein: CASSSGQSNTEAFF.

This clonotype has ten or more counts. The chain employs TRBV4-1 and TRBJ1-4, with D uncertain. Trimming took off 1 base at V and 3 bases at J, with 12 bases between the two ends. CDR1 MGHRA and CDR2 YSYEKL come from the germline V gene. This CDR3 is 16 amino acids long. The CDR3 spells CASSQVLLAANEKLFF. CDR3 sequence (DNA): TGCGCCAGCAGCCAAGTATTGCTTGCTGCTAATGAAAAACTGTTTTTT.

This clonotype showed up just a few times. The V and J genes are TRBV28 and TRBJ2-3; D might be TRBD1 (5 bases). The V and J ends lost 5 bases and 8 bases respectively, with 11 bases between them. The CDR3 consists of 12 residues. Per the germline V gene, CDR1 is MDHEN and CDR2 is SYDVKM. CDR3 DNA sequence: TGTGCCAGCAGTCCAGGGTGGGCTACGCAGTATTTT. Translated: CASSPGWATQYF.

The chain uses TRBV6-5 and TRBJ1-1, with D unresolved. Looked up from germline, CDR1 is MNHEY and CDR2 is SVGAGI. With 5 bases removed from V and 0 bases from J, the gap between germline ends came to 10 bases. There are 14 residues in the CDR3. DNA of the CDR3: TGTGCCAGCAGTACCGGGAATATGAACACTGAAGCTTTCTTT. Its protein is CASSTGNMNTEAFF.

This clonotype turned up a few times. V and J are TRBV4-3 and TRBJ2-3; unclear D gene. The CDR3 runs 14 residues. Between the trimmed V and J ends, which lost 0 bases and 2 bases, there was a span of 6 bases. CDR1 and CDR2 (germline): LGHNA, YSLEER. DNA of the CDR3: TGCGCCAGCAGCCAAGAATTATTCACAGATACGCAGTATTTT. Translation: CASSQELFTDTQYF.

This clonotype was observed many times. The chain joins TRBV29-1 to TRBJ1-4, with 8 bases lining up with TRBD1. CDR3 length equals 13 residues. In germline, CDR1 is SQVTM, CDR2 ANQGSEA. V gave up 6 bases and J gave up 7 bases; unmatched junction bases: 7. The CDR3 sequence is CSVRTGGSEKLFF. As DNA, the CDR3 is TGCAGCGTCCGAACAGGGGGGAGTGAAAAACTGTTTTTT.

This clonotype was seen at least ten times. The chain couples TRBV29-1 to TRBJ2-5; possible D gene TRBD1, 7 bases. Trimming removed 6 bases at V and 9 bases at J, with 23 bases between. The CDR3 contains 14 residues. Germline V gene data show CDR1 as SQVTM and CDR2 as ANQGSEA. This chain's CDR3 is CSVNPGGRQGAQYF. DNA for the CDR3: TGCAGCGTGAACCCCGGGGGTAGGCAGGGGGCCCAGTACTTC. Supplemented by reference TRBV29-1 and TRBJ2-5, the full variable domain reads SAVISQKPSRDICQRGTSLTIQCQVDSQVTMMFWYRQQPGQSLTLIATANQGSEATYESGFVIDKFPISRPNLTFSTLTVSNMSPEDSSIYLCSVNPGGRQGAQYFGPGTRLLVL.

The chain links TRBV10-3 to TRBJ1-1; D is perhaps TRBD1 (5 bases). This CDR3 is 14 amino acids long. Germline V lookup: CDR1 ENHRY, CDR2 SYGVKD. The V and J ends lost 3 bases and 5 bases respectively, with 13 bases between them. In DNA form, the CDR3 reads TGTGCCATCAGTGAACTCAGGGATCGAACTGAAGCTTTCTTT. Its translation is CAISELRDRTEAFF.

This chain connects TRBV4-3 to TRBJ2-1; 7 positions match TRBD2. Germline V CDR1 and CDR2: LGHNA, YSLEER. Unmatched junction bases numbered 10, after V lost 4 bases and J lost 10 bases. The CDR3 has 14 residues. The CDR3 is CASSPPPGGGEQFF. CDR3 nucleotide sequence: TGCGCCAGCAGCCCGCCGCCGGGGGGAGGGGAGCAGTTCTTC.

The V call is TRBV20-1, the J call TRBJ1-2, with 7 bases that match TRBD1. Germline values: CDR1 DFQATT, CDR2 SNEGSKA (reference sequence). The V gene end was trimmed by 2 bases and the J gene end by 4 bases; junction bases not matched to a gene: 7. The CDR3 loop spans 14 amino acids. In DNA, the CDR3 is TGCAGTGCTAGAAAACAGGGGTCCCTCTATGGCTACACCTTC. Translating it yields CSARKQGSLYGYTF.

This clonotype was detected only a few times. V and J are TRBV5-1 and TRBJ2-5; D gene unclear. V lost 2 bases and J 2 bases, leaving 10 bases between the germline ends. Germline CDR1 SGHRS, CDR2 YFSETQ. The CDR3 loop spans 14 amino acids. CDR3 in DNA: TGCGCCAGCAGCTTTGAAGGGTTTCAAGAGACCCAGTACTTC. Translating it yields CASSFEGFQETQYF. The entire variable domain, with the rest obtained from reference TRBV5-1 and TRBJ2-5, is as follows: KAGVTQTPRYLIKTRGQQVTLSCSPISGHRSVSWYQQTPGQGLQFLFEYFSETQRNKGNFPGRFSGRQFSNSRSEMNVSTLELGDSALYLCASSFEGFQETQYFGPGTRLLVL.

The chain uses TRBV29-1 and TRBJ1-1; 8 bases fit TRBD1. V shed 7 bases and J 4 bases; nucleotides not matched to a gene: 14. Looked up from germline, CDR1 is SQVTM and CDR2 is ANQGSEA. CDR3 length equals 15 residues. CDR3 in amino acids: CSAEDRVDRGTEAFF. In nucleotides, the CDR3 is TGCAGCGCCGAGGACAGGGTCGATCGCGGCACTGAAGCTTTCTTT. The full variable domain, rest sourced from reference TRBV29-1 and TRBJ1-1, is SAVISQKPSRDICQRGTSLTIQCQVDSQVTMMFWYRQQPGQSLTLIATANQGSEATYESGFVIDKFPISRPNLTFSTLTVSNMSPEDSSIYLCSAEDRVDRGTEAFFGQGTRLTVV.

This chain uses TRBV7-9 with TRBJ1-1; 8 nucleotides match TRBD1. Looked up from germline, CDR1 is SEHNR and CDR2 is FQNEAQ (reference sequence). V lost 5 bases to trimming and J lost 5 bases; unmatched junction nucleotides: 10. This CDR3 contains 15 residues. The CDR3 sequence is CASSTPPGQDTEAFF. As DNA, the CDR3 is TGTGCCAGCAGCACACCACCGGGACAGGATACTGAAGCTTTCTTT.

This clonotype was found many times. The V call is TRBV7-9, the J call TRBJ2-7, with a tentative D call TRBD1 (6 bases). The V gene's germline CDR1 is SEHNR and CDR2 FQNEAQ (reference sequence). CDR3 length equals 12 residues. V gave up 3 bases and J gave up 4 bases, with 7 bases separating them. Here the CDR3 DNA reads TGTGCCAGCAGCTTTGGACAGTACGAGCAGTACGTC. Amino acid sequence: CASSFGQYEQYV.